This TCR beta chain appears in the sequencing data of a study of regulatory T cells in long-lasting Graves disease. This clonotype was observed a handful of times. Trimming at V came to 5 bases and at J to 4 bases, leaving 6 bases not matched to a gene. Germline CDR1 reads LGHNA; CDR2 reads YSLEER. This CDR3 contains 15 residues. The time point: newly diagnosed GD, antithyroid drugs for less than 3 months. The TCR library was prepared using RNA isolated from PBMCs. Patients met American Thyroid Association criteria for Graves' disease. According to the study, TCR beta libraries were built with iRepertoire HTBI primers and CDR3-region Arm-PCR. TCRdb re-called the multiplex PCR reads through MiXCR, storing one row per CDR3 protein. The sample has over 350,000 distinct CDR3 sequences; approximately 16% are singletons. The same sample was also used in a study of T cells in Graves' hyperthyroidism and ophthalmopathy. That source notes: HTBI primers were used for first-round RT-PCR of the TCR CDR3. Ophthalmopathy, which appeared later, was predicted by the model a median approximately six months before onset.

The sequenced sample was peripheral blood mononuclear cells (PBMCs), obtained at new diagnosis, from a patient treated with antithyroid drugs. The TCR comes from a woman in her thirties or forties with Graves disease. The chain uses TRBV4-3 and TRBJ2-5; 11 bases match TRBD2. The chain's CDR3 is CASSVVLAGGETQYF. DNA of the CDR3: TGCGCCAGCAGCGTCGTGCTAGCGGGAGGAGAGACCCAGTACTTC.